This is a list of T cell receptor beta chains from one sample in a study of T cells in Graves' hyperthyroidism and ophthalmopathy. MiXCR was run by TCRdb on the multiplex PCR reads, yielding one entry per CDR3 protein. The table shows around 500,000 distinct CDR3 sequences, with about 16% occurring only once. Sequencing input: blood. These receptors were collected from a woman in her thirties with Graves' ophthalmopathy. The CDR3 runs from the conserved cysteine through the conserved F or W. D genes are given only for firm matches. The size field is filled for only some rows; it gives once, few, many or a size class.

CDR3aa: CASSQWAGSGEQYF; CDR3nt: TGTGCCAGCAGCCAGTGGGCGGGTTCAGGCGAGCAGTACTTC; j_gene: TRBJ2-7; v_gene: TRBV5-6; d_gene: -; abundance: many
CDR3aa: CASSGPITGINYGYTF; CDR3nt: TGTGCCAGCAGTGGGCCTATAACAGGGATCAACTATGGCTACACCTTC; j_gene: TRBJ1-2; v_gene: TRBV12-3/TRBV12-4; d_gene: -; abundance: many
CDR3aa: CSVVVSYGYTF; CDR3nt: TGCAGCGTTGTTGTTAGCTATGGCTACACCTTC; j_gene: TRBJ1-2; v_gene: TRBV29-1; d_gene: -; abundance: -
CDR3aa: CASSPVGTGIEQYF; CDR3nt: TGTGCCAGCAGCCCCGTGGGGACAGGGATCGAGCAGTACTTC; j_gene: TRBJ2-7; v_gene: TRBV7-9; d_gene: TRBD1; abundance: many
CDR3aa: CASSLDPETLYEQYF; CDR3nt: TGCGCCAGCAGCCTTGACCCGGAAACCTTATACGAGCAGTACTTC; j_gene: TRBJ2-7; v_gene: TRBV5-1; d_gene: -; abundance: -
CDR3aa: CSAREIGSSKDTQYF; CDR3nt: TGCAGTGCTAGAGAGATTGGCAGTAGCAAAGATACGCAGTATTTT; j_gene: TRBJ2-3; v_gene: TRBV20-1; d_gene: -; abundance: few
CDR3aa: CASSQEGLTYEQYF; CDR3nt: TGTGCCAGCAGCCAAGAGGGACTTACCTACGAGCAGTACTTC; j_gene: TRBJ2-7; v_gene: TRBV3-1; d_gene: -; abundance: -
CDR3aa: CASNLNPRGGPYEQYF; CDR3nt: TGTGCCAGCAACCTAAACCCCCGTGGCGGGCCCTACGAGCAGTACTTC; j_gene: TRBJ2-7; v_gene: TRBV7-2; d_gene: -; abundance: many
CDR3aa: CASSLGGNSGANVLTF; CDR3nt: TGCGCCAGCAGCTTGGGCGGTAACTCTGGGGCCAACGTCCTGACTTTC; j_gene: TRBJ2-6; v_gene: TRBV5-1; d_gene: -; abundance: many
CDR3aa: CASSQGPGTFSYEQYF; CDR3nt: TGCGCCAGCAGCCAAGGCCCCGGGACTTTCAGCTACGAGCAGTACTTC; j_gene: TRBJ2-7; v_gene: TRBV4-1; d_gene: -; abundance: -
CDR3aa: CASRQATSPQETQYF; CDR3nt: TGTGCCAGCAGACAAGCTACCAGCCCCCAAGAGACCCAGTACTTC; j_gene: TRBJ2-5; v_gene: TRBV12-3/TRBV12-4; d_gene: -; abundance: many
CDR3aa: CAISDSNTGELFF; CDR3nt: TGTGCCATCAGTGATTCAAACACCGGGGAGCTGTTTTTT; j_gene: TRBJ2-2; v_gene: TRBV10-3; d_gene: -; abundance: few
CDR3aa: CASSKAGQRVLTF; CDR3nt: TGCGCCAGCAGCAAGGCCGGGCAACGCGTCCTGACTTTC; j_gene: TRBJ2-6; v_gene: TRBV5-1; d_gene: -; abundance: many
CDR3aa: CASSLVLGGLWDTEETQYF; CDR3nt: TGCGCCAGCAGCTTGGTACTTGGAGGCCTCTGGGATACAGAAGAGACCCAGTACTTC; j_gene: TRBJ2-5; v_gene: TRBV5-1; d_gene: -; abundance: few
CDR3aa: CASRRGGAETQYF; CDR3nt: TGTGCCAGCAGAAGAGGAGGGGCAGAGACCCAGTACTTC; j_gene: TRBJ2-5; v_gene: TRBV12-3/TRBV12-4; d_gene: -; abundance: many
CDR3aa: CASSLGAGRNEQYF; CDR3nt: TGTGCCAGCAGTTTAGGGGCGGGACGGAACGAGCAGTACTTC; j_gene: TRBJ2-7; v_gene: TRBV27; d_gene: -; abundance: many
CDR3aa: CASSSIAGKYNEQFF; CDR3nt: TGTGCCAGCAGTTCAATAGCGGGAAAGTACAATGAGCAGTTCTTC; j_gene: TRBJ2-1; v_gene: TRBV27; d_gene: TRBD2; abundance: many
CDR3aa: CSARPGFVQPQHF; CDR3nt: TGCAGTGCTAGACCAGGGTTCGTCCAGCCCCAGCATTTT; j_gene: TRBJ1-5; v_gene: TRBV20-1; d_gene: -; abundance: many
CDR3aa: CASSQDYYGTPYF; CDR3nt: TGTGCCAGCAGCCAAGATTACTATGGGACCCCGTACTTC; j_gene: TRBJ2-5; v_gene: TRBV14; d_gene: -; abundance: -
CDR3aa: CASSLSRDRDQYF; CDR3nt: TGTGCCAGCAGCCTGTCCCGGGACAGGGACCAGTACTTC; j_gene: TRBJ2-5; v_gene: TRBV7-2; d_gene: TRBD1; abundance: many
CDR3aa: CSAREGVRQTYNSPLHF; CDR3nt: TGCAGTGCTAGAGAGGGGGTTCGGCAGACCTATAATTCACCCCTCCACTTT; j_gene: TRBJ1-6; v_gene: TRBV20-1; d_gene: -; abundance: -
CDR3aa: CASSPAGATDTQYF; CDR3nt: TGTGCCAGCTCCCCAGCGGGCGCCACAGATACGCAGTATTTT; j_gene: TRBJ2-3; v_gene: TRBV18; d_gene: -; abundance: many
CDR3aa: CASSLGVYNEQLF; CDR3nt: TGTGCCAGCAGCTTAGGTGTTTACAATGAGCAGCTCTTC; j_gene: TRBJ2-1; v_gene: TRBV7-6; d_gene: -; abundance: -
CDR3aa: CASSQVPPTSGRFYEQYF; CDR3nt: TGCGCCAGCAGCCAAGTACCCCCTACTAGCGGGAGGTTCTACGAGCAGTACTTC; j_gene: TRBJ2-7; v_gene: TRBV4-1; d_gene: TRBD2; abundance: few
CDR3aa: CASSSGVTGGKDETQYF; CDR3nt: TGTGCCAGCAGCTCCGGGGTGACAGGGGGCAAAGACGAGACCCAGTACTTC; j_gene: TRBJ2-5; v_gene: TRBV11-2; d_gene: TRBD1; abundance: once
CDR3aa: CASSYSGRLNEQFF; CDR3nt: TGTGCCAGCAGCTACTCCGGGAGGCTCAATGAGCAGTTCTTC; j_gene: TRBJ2-1; v_gene: TRBV3-1; d_gene: TRBD2; abundance: -
CDR3aa: CASSQAGQGGNEQFF; CDR3nt: TGCGCCAGCAGCCAAGCGGGGCAGGGGGGCAATGAGCAGTTCTTC; j_gene: TRBJ2-1; v_gene: TRBV4-3; d_gene: -; abundance: many
CDR3aa: CASSLVGPGEPFF; CDR3nt: TGTGCCAGCAGCTTAGTGGGGCCCGGGGAGCCGTTTTTT; j_gene: TRBJ2-2; v_gene: TRBV7-8; d_gene: -; abundance: -
CDR3aa: CSGAGGTSTDTQYF; CDR3nt: TGCAGCGGCGCAGGGGGTACTAGCACAGATACGCAGTATTTT; j_gene: TRBJ2-3; v_gene: TRBV29-1; d_gene: TRBD1; abundance: -
CDR3aa: CATSRADWTSGRESDTQYF; CDR3nt: TGTGCCACCAGCAGAGCCGATTGGACTAGCGGGAGGGAATCAGATACGCAGTATTTT; j_gene: TRBJ2-3; v_gene: TRBV15; d_gene: TRBD2; abundance: -
CDR3aa: CASSASSGSGTDTQYF; CDR3nt: TGTGCCAGCAGCGCCTCTAGCGGGAGCGGCACAGATACGCAGTATTTT; j_gene: TRBJ2-3; v_gene: TRBV9; d_gene: TRBD2; abundance: -